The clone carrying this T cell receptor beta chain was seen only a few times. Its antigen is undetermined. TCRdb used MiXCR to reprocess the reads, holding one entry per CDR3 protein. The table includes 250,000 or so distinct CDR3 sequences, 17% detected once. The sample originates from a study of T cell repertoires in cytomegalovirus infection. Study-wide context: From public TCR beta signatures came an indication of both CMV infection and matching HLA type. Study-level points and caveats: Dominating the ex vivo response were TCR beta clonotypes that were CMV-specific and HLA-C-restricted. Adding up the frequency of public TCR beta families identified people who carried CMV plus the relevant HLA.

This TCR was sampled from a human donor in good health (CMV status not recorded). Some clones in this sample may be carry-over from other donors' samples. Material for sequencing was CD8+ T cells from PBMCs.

In DNA, the CDR3 is TGCAGCGTTGAAGATTACGGGACAGGGGGCGCGGGTGAGGAGACCCAGTACTTC. Its protein product is CSVEDYGTGGAGEETQYF. The V gene is TRBV29-1, the J gene TRBJ2-5; 12 nucleotides line up with TRBD1. This CDR3 is built from 18 residues. Trimming took 0 bases from V and 5 from J; bases not matched to a gene: 13. The germline gives CDR1 SQVTM, CDR2 ANQGSEA.